The 7 T cell receptor beta chains below come from one sample, sequenced in a study of blood T cells in healthy people across ages. Together with a sample-barcoded 5' primer, a J-beta primer mix was included in a second PCR lasting about 6 to 12 cycles. MiXCR was run by TCRdb on the 5' RACE reads, yielding one entry per CDR3 protein. The data hold hundreds of thousands of distinct CDR3 sequences, with more than 20% observed a single time. The sequencing input was blood. The receptors come from a man in his 70s in good health.

This clonotype came up once. A read error may produce the germline difference seen at one junction end. The chain recombines TRBV12-3 or TRBV12-4 with TRBJ1-5; D remains ambiguous. The CDR3 is made up of 13 amino acids. The chain's CDR3 is CASSLGGNRPQHF. In nucleotides, the CDR3 is TGTGCCAGCAGTTTAGGCGGGAATCGGCCCCAGCATTTT.

In this sample, this clonotype turned up many times. V usage is TRBV13 and J usage is TRBJ2-1; 9 nucleotides line up with TRBD2. The length of the CDR3 is 16 residues. Germline lookup yields CDR1 PRHDT and CDR2 FYEKMQ (reference sequence). Trimming took 4 bases from V and 2 from J; bases not matched to a gene: 6. The CDR3 DNA follows: TGTGCCAGCAGCTCCCCCCTAGCGGGGACCTACAATGAGCAGTTCTTC. The encoded protein is CASSSPLAGTYNEQFF.

The chain joins TRBV12-3 or TRBV12-4 to TRBJ2-1; 8 nucleotides line up with TRBD2. The CDR3 runs 17 residues. Trimming removed 5 bases from V and 4 bases from J; junction bases left unmatched: 13. In nucleotides, the CDR3 is TGTGCCAGCAGTCCGTGGACTCGCGGGAGGTATTACAATGAGCAGTTCTTC. It yields the protein CASSPWTRGRYYNEQFF.

Ten or more counts support this clonotype. This chain links TRBV7-2 with TRBJ2-4; 7 nucleotides line up with TRBD2. The CDR3 is 15 residues long. Trimming cost V 2 bases and J 3 bases; bases outside gene matches: 4. Germline values: CDR1 SGHTA, CDR2 FQGNSA. The CDR3 DNA sequence: TGTGCCAGCAGCTTATGGGAGGGTATCAAAAACATTCAGTACTTC. This encodes CASSLWEGIKNIQYF.

This clonotype turned up a few times. This sequence joins TRBV28 and TRBJ2-5; 7 nucleotides match TRBD1. J gave up 5 bases and V 4 bases, and 10 bases lay outside the gene matches. Germline lookup yields CDR1 MDHEN and CDR2 SYDVKM. CDR3 length: 15 residues. The CDR3 nucleotides are TGTGCCAGCAGTTCCTTAGGGGGCCCTACGGAGACCCAGTACTTC. Encoded protein: CASSSLGGPTETQYF.

This chain uses TRBV12-3 or TRBV12-4 with TRBJ2-1; TRBD1 matches 8 bases. Losses at the gene ends were 6 bases for V and 9 bases for J; bases not matched to a gene: 16. The CDR3 covers 16 residues. The CDR3 DNA follows: TGTGCCAGCAGCCAGGACAGGGTTTACTCCCGGGGTGAGCAGTTCTTC. This encodes CASSQDRVYSRGEQFF.

The chain couples TRBV6-1 to TRBJ2-7; D is possibly TRBD2 (6 bases). Trimming pared 2 bases from V and 3 bases from J, leaving 11 bases between. CDR3 length: 14 amino acids. The germline V gene encodes CDR1 MNHNS and CDR2 SASEGT. The CDR3 sequence is CASSERGGYYEQYF. The CDR3 DNA sequence: TGTGCCAGCAGTGAACGTGGGGGGTACTACGAGCAGTACTTC.